The 18 T cell receptor beta chains below come from one sample, sequenced in a study of shared clonotypes between healthy human individuals. TCRdb's table, derived via immunoSEQ multiplex PCR, lists solely in-frame clones and lacks some. Here the sample spans about a million clones, approximately 80% being singletons. Specimen: memory CD4+ T cells sorted from blood. The subset was: CD45RA-negative fraction. These receptors were obtained from a man aged 18 to 29 in good health.

The rearrangement uses TRBV30 and TRBJ1-4; 7 nucleotides agree with TRBD1. Germline V gene sequence: CDR1 GTSNPN, CDR2 SVGIG (reference sequence). Trimming at V came to 5 bases and at J to 4 bases, leaving 1 base not matched to a gene. The CDR3 has 12 amino acids. The CDR3 protein is CAWQGGNEKLFF. CDR3 sequence (DNA): TGTGCCTGGCAGGGGGGTAATGAAAAACTGTTTTTT.

The rearrangement joins TRBV7-9 to TRBJ2-7; 12 bases align to TRBD1. V was pared by 0 bases and J by 7 bases, with 7 bases of the junction left unmatched. Germline CDR1 reads SEHNR; CDR2 reads FQNEAQ (reference sequence). CDR3 size: 16 residues. CDR3 DNA: TGTGCCAGCAGCTTAGCTGGGACAGGGGGCGGTGGGGAGCAGTACTTC. The encoded protein is CASSLAGTGGGGEQYF.

V and J are TRBV10-3 and TRBJ1-2; possible D gene TRBD1, 5 bases. CDR1 is ENHRY and CDR2 is SYGVKD in the germline V gene. This CDR3 contains 14 residues. Trimming stripped 0 bases from V and 4 bases from J, with 9 bases between. CDR3 bases: TGTGCCATCAGTGAGTCGGCGCAGGGCTATGGCTACACCTTC. It translates to CAISESAQGYGYTF.

This clone appeared a single time. The rearrangement uses TRBV30 and TRBJ1-3, with unresolved D. CDR1 GTSNPN and CDR2 SVGIG come from the germline V gene (reference sequence). This CDR3 contains 11 residues. CDR3 coding DNA: TGTGCAAGGAGCTCTGGAAACACCATATATTTT. This codes for CARSSGNTIYF.

A word on this clone: Other nucleotide sequences from this sample produce the same CDR3. The CDR3 DNA reads as TGTGCCAGCAGCTTAGACCTACGATCCTACGAGCAGTACTTC. Protein product: CASSLDLRSYEQYF. The chain employs TRBV11-2 and TRBJ2-7; D is uncertain. Germline V CDR1 and CDR2: SGHAT, FQNNGV. The CDR3 loop spans 14 amino acids. The ends were cut back, 0 bases at V and 1 base at J, with 7 bases in the middle.

The gene calls are TRBV7-2 and TRBJ2-1, with 13 bases that match TRBD2. J lost 8 bases, V lost 3 bases, and 7 bases had no gene match. In germline, CDR1 is SGHTA, CDR2 FQGNSA. The CDR3 is made up of 16 amino acids. The CDR3 DNA follows: TGTGCCAGCAGCTTCGTACTAGCGGGAGGGCCGCATGAGCAGTTCTTC. The encoded protein is CASSFVLAGGPHEQFF.

Only one count was recorded for this clone. The chain uses TRBV30 and TRBJ1-5; TRBD1 agrees at 9 bases. There are 14 residues in the CDR3. CDR1 is GTSNPN and CDR2 is SVGIG in the germline V gene (reference sequence). Trimming at V came to 3 bases and at J to 10 bases, leaving 10 bases not matched to a gene. CDR3 residues: CAWRGSTGGEPQHF. CDR3 bases: TGTGCCTGGAGAGGGTCGACAGGGGGGGAACCCCAGCATTTT.

This clone is a singleton in its sample. The chain links TRBV7-2 to TRBJ2-5, with TRBD1 identical over 8 bases. The V gene's germline CDR1 is SGHTA and CDR2 FQGNSA. The CDR3 length is 15 residues. Trimming took 2 bases from V and 5 from J; bases not matched to a gene: 7. In nucleotides, the CDR3 is TGTGCCAGCAGCTTAACCCAGGGGGCGTTTGAGACCCAGTACTTC. Its protein is CASSLTQGAFETQYF.

V usage is TRBV4-3 and J usage is TRBJ1-4, with 8 bases matching TRBD1. V lost 3 bases, J lost 5 bases, and 8 bases stayed unmatched. The V gene's germline CDR1 is LGHNA and CDR2 YSLEER. The CDR3 is made up of 16 amino acids. In nucleotides, the CDR3 is TGCGCCAGCAGCCAGGGACAGGCCACCCCAAATGAAAAACTGTTTTTT. This gives the protein CASSQGQATPNEKLFF.

This clone was recorded only once. The chain recombines TRBV5-4 with TRBJ2-7; D might be TRBD1 (5 bases). Per the germline V gene, CDR1 is SGHNT and CDR2 is YYREEE (reference sequence). This CDR3 has 12 amino acids. V lost 4 bases and J 6 bases, leaving 11 bases between the germline ends. CDR3 DNA: TGTGCCAGCAGCCCCGACAGCCTCGAGCAGTACTTC. Translation gives CASSPDSLEQYF.

The chain couples TRBV19 to TRBJ2-1; unclear D gene. The CDR3 extends over 13 amino acids. Germline values: CDR1 LNHDA, CDR2 SQIVND (reference sequence). The V and J ends lost 4 bases and 7 bases respectively, with 11 bases between them. This chain's CDR3 is CASSRSLKNEQFF. In nucleotides, the CDR3 is TGTGCCAGTAGTAGGTCCCTGAAGAATGAGCAGTTCTTC.

The chain couples TRBV7-9 to TRBJ2-7; D tentatively fits TRBD1 or TRBD2 (5 bases each). The CDR3 is 15 residues long. Germline V CDR1 and CDR2: SEHNR, FQNEAQ (reference sequence). Deletions cut 2 bases from V and 2 bases from J, with 13 bases between. CDR3 region: CASSLSGTKPYEQYF. CDR3 DNA: TGTGCCAGCAGCTTATCGGGGACCAAACCCTACGAGCAGTACTTC.

A few counts support this clone. The J gene is TRBJ2-3, the V gene TRBV27, with D unclear. The germline gives CDR1 MNHEY, CDR2 SMNVEV (reference sequence). The CDR3 contains 17 residues. Deletions cut 1 base from V and 2 bases from J, with 16 bases between. CDR3 sequence (DNA): TGTGCCAGCAGTTTATACCCGCCCCGACAATCCACAGATACGCAGTATTTT. Translation gives CASSLYPPRQSTDTQYF.

Only a few counts were recorded for this clone. This rearrangement joins TRBV18 to TRBJ1-4; D ambiguous. The CDR3 runs 16 residues. V was shortened by 3 bases and J by 0 bases, with 11 bases between the two germline ends. CDR1 KGHSH and CDR2 LQKENI come from the germline V gene. CDR3 nucleotides: TGTGCCAGCTCACCGGGAAGTATAGCAACTAATGAAAAACTGTTTTTT. It yields the protein CASSPGSIATNEKLFF.

The chain carries TRBV19 and TRBJ1-1, with 9 positions matching TRBD1. With V trimmed by 8 bases and J by 0 bases, 7 bases remained unmatched. The CDR3 has 15 residues. Germline V gene sequence: CDR1 LNHDA, CDR2 SQIVND (reference sequence). The CDR3 nucleotides are TGTGCCAGTGGGGGACAGGGCGCCATGAACACTGAAGCTTTCTTT. Its protein is CASGGQGAMNTEAFF.

Remarks on this clone: The same CDR3 can be traced to other DNA sequences in this sample. V usage is TRBV11-2 and J usage is TRBJ2-3; D is undetermined. The CDR3 loop spans 12 amino acids. Germline CDR1 reads SGHAT; CDR2 reads FQNNGV. V was shortened by 5 bases and J by 3 bases, with 6 bases between the two germline ends. This CDR3 is CASSLNTDTQYF. In DNA form, the CDR3 reads TGTGCCAGCAGCCTTAATACAGATACGCAGTATTTT.

As concerns this clone: Other DNA sequences in this specimen translate into the identical CDR3. The V gene is TRBV7-2, the J gene TRBJ1-6; D gene ambiguous. Germline V CDR1 and CDR2: SGHTA, FQGNSA. This CDR3 region has 16 residues. Between the trimmed V and J ends, which lost 1 base and 0 bases, there was a span of 7 bases. The CDR3 loop reads CASSLGGSSYNSPLHF. In nucleotides, the CDR3 is TGTGCCAGCAGCTTAGGAGGATCCTCCTATAATTCACCCCTCCACTTT.

CDR3 DNA: TGTGCCAGTAGGATGGCAGGGACAGACGCCTATGGCTACACCTTC. Translated, it gives CASRMAGTDAYGYTF. The chain links TRBV19 to TRBJ1-2; 7 nucleotides match TRBD1. The germline V gene encodes CDR1 LNHDA and CDR2 SQIVND (reference sequence). There are 15 residues in the CDR3. V was pared by 6 bases and J by 4 bases, with 11 bases of the junction left unmatched.